One sample yielded the 16 T cell receptor beta chains listed below, sequenced in a study of cytomegalovirus exposure and HLA in healthy donors. A multiplex PCR was run with 60 Vbeta primers and 13 Jbeta primers. Using immunoSEQ multiplex PCR, the repertoire was profiled, and TCRdb retains in-frame clones only, with some absent. The profile covers roughly 110,000 clones, with just over 70% appearing a single time and 0.79% taken by the ten largest. The sample taken for sequencing was PBMCs. The receptors here all came from a boy younger than 18 in good health and CMV-seronegative.

This chain links TRBV13 with TRBJ2-1; 12 nucleotides align to TRBD1. Trimming removed 5 bases from V and 8 bases from J; junction bases left unmatched: 7. CDR1 is PRHDT, CDR2 FYEKMQ, per germline (reference sequence). The CDR3 sequence is 15 residues long. For the CDR3, the DNA is TGTGCCAGCAGCCCAGGGACAGGGGGCATAGATGAGCAGTTCTTC. Protein product: CASSPGTGGIDEQFF.

The chain has TRBV27 and TRBJ2-1; D might be TRBD1 (6 bases). V gave up 3 bases and J gave up 1 base, with 16 bases separating them. From germline, CDR1 is MNHEY and CDR2 SMNVEV (reference sequence). CDR3 length: 17 residues. The CDR3 sequence is CASSFRRDKTSYNEQFF. CDR3 coding DNA: TGTGCCAGCAGTTTCCGTCGGGACAAAACATCCTACAATGAGCAGTTCTTC.

The chain uses TRBV19 and TRBJ1-5; D is unclear. Trimming took 2 bases from V and 7 from J, leaving 6 bases between them. Germline assignment: CDR1 LNHDA and CDR2 SQIVND (reference sequence). The CDR3 consists of 12 residues. The CDR3 nucleotides are TGTGCCAGTAGTATATATAGCCAGCCCCAGCATTTT. Residues: CASSIYSQPQHF.

The chain employs TRBV15 and TRBJ1-1; unclear D gene. Germline V gene lookup returns CDR1 LNHNV and CDR2 YYDKDF (reference sequence). Deletions cut 2 bases from V and 0 bases from J, with 13 bases between. The CDR3 spans 16 residues. As DNA, the CDR3 is TGTGCCACCAGCAGAACACCTCGGGGAATGAACACTGAAGCTTTCTTT. Translation gives CATSRTPRGMNTEAFF.

In this sample, this clone turned up a few times. The genes are TRBV7-6 and TRBJ2-1, with a possible D match to TRBD1 (6 bases). Trimming removed 5 bases from V and 7 bases from J, with 30 bases in between. The CDR3 is 19 amino acids. Germline V gene data show CDR1 as SGHVS and CDR2 as FNYEAQ. The CDR3 coding sequence is TGTGCCAGCAGCGACCTAGGGACATCTGATTCCGACTCGGGGAATGAGCAGTTCTTC. Protein: CASSDLGTSDSDSGNEQFF. The whole variable domain, remainder taken from reference TRBV7-6 and TRBJ2-1, is GAGVSQSPRYKVTKRGQDVALRCDPISGHVSLYWYRQALGQGPEFLTYFNYEAQQDKSGLPNDRFSAERPEGSISTLTIQRTEQRDSAMYRCASSDLGTSDSDSGNEQFFGPGTRLTVL.

This clone has more than one count but fewer than ten. This chain connects TRBV28 to TRBJ2-7, with 7 bases that match TRBD1. V dropped 10 bases and J dropped 5; count of bases not matched to a gene: 14. Per germline, CDR1 MDHEN and CDR2 SYDVKM. The CDR3 loop spans 14 amino acids. CDR3 bases: TGTGCCACCATGAGAGGGGGCTATCAAAACGAGCAGTACTTC. Translated: CATMRGGYQNEQYF.

The chain recombines TRBV9 with TRBJ1-1; perhaps TRBD1 as D (6 bases). Germline CDR1 and CDR2: SGDLS and YYNGEE. Trimming pared 0 bases from V and 10 bases from J, leaving 16 bases between. The CDR3 sequence is 14 residues long. CDR3 DNA: TGTGCCAGCAGCGTAGGGGAGGGGGGGCTGGTAGCTTTCTTT. Encoded protein: CASSVGEGGLVAFF.

This chain's CDR3 is CASSLGQGSPYEQYF. The CDR3, as DNA: TGTGCCAGCAGCCTAGGACAGGGGTCGCCCTACGAGCAGTACTTC. The rearrangement uses TRBV5-8 and TRBJ2-7; 9 positions match TRBD1. Germline V gene lookup returns CDR1 SGHTS and CDR2 YDEGEE. Germline trimming cut 4 bases from V and 2 bases from J; bases unmatched to any gene: 7. The CDR3 runs 15 residues.

This chain uses TRBV2 with TRBJ1-1; weak D call: TRBD1 (5 bases). This CDR3 has 14 residues. V was pared by 4 bases and J by 0 bases, with 9 bases between. Germline V gene sequence: CDR1 SNHLY, CDR2 FYNNEI. The CDR3 DNA is TGTGCCAGCAGTGGGACACCAATGAACACTGAAGCTTTCTTT. Encoded protein: CASSGTPMNTEAFF.

The rearrangement uses TRBV28 and TRBJ2-7; 9 bases are shared with TRBD1. This CDR3 has 13 residues. V gave up 8 bases and J gave up 7 bases; unmatched junction bases: 9. Per germline, CDR1 MDHEN and CDR2 SYDVKM. The CDR3 region has the DNA TGTGCCAGCCGACGGGACAGGGTGGAAGAGCAGTACTTC. Translation: CASRRDRVEEQYF.

The genes are TRBV28 and TRBJ1-1; TRBD1 might be the D (5 bases). This CDR3 is built from 14 residues. V was shortened by 2 bases and J by 0 bases, with 7 bases between the two germline ends. Per germline, CDR1 MDHEN and CDR2 SYDVKM. CDR3 amino acids: CASSLDRLNTEAFF. The CDR3 nucleotides are TGTGCCAGCAGTTTAGACAGACTGAACACTGAAGCTTTCTTT. Complete variable domain (other parts from reference TRBV28 and TRBJ1-1): DVKVTQSSRYLVKRTGEKVFLECVQDMDHENMFWYRQDPGLGLRLIYFSYDVKMKEKGDIPEGYSVSREKKERFSLILESASTNQTSMYLCASSLDRLNTEAFFGQGTRLTVV.

This clone was detected only a few times. The J gene is TRBJ1-2, the V gene TRBV30; D possibly corresponds to TRBD1 (5 bases). CDR1 and CDR2 from the germline V gene are GTSNPN and SVGIG (reference sequence). V dropped 7 bases and J dropped 3 bases, with 15 bases sitting between them. The CDR3 consists of 13 residues. The CDR3 nucleotides read TGTGCCTTCGGTATCGTCAGGGACTATGGCTACACCTTC. This translates into CAFGIVRDYGYTF.

The chain is built from TRBV15 and TRBJ1-5; D perhaps matches TRBD1 (6 bases). The CDR3 covers 14 residues. V was clipped by 5 bases and J by 4 bases, with 12 bases between them. The germline CDR1 and CDR2 sequences are LNHNV and YYDKDF (reference sequence). The CDR3 protein is CATSPGGANQPQHF. CDR3 coding DNA: TGTGCCACCAGCCCCGGGGGGGCAAATCAGCCCCAGCATTTT.

The CDR3 region is CASSSRSDYEQYF. Written as DNA, the CDR3 is TGTGCCAGCAGCTCCCGGAGCGACTACGAGCAGTACTTC. This chain joins TRBV7-8 and TRBJ2-7; no firm D call. CDR1 and CDR2 from the germline V gene are SGHVS and FQNEAQ. The CDR3 covers 13 residues. The ends were cut back, 4 bases at V and 3 bases at J, with 10 bases in the middle. The full variable domain, its missing parts supplied by reference TRBV7-8 and TRBJ2-7, is GAGVSQSPRYKVAKRGQDVALRCDPISGHVSLFWYQQALGQGPEFLTYFQNEAQLDKSGLPSDRFFAERPEGSVSTLKIQRTQQEDSAVYLCASSSRSDYEQYFGPGTRLTVT.

V and J are TRBV5-1 and TRBJ2-5; weak D call: TRBD2 (5 bases). Germline V lookup: CDR1 SGHRS, CDR2 YFSETQ. The V gene lost 5 bases and the J gene lost 4 bases, with 18 bases spanning the gap. The CDR3 loop spans 15 amino acids. The CDR3 DNA reads TGCGCCAGCAGTGGGAGCCCGATCGGTGTAGAGACCCAGTACTTC. Its translation is CASSGSPIGVETQYF.

On this clone: One end of the junction does not line up with germline, which may come from a read error. Other DNA sequences in the sample encode the same CDR3. The chain joins TRBV7-3 to TRBJ2-7, with 8 bases fitting TRBD1. CDR3 length: 14 residues. The germline V gene has CDR1 SGHTA and CDR2 FQGTGA. CDR3 region: CASSIDRGPYEQYF. In DNA form, the CDR3 reads TGTGCCAGCAGCATAGACAGGGGCCCCTACGAGCAATACTTC.